The clone carrying this T cell receptor (beta chain) occurred a few times. The CDR3 extends over 14 amino acids. V dropped 0 bases and J dropped 6 bases, with 8 bases sitting between them. Per the germline V gene, CDR1 is KGHDR and CDR2 is SFDVKD. The data are from a study of T-cell memory formation after mild COVID-19. Researchers used 5'RACE with constant-segment primers to make TCR alpha and TCR beta cDNA libraries that carry sample barcodes and UMIs. TCRdb reprocessed the 5' RACE reads with MiXCR, giving one entry per CDR3 protein. The sample has some 600,000 distinct CDR3 sequences, around 15% seen once; the top ten hold 8.1%.

The rearrangement uses TRBV24-1 and TRBJ1-5; the D is unclear. The receptor comes from an adult woman who had mild COVID-19 (a few samples of this study predate the infection). Cell type and time point are not known. The sample comprised PBMCs or a T cell subset sorted from them (not recorded which). The CDR3 spells CATSDLSALQPQHF. CDR3 sequence (DNA): TGTGCCACCAGTGATTTGTCGGCGCTTCAGCCCCAGCATTTT.